Listed below are T cell receptor beta chains from one sample, sequenced in a study of T cell responses to AZD1222 COVID-19 vaccine. TCRdb's copy holds only in-frame clones and misses some; the assay was immunoSEQ multiplex PCR. The sample shows some 150,000 clones, about 94% of them seen only once. Source: peripheral blood, taken on day 0 of AZD1222 vaccination. The receptors stem from an adult in good health. Both conserved end residues are part of each CDR3. The D gene is left open where the match is weak. The listing skips clone size in some rows; elsewhere it reads once, few, many or a size class.

clone_size: .
j_call: TRBJ1-6
v_call: TRBV14
d_call: TRBD1
cdr3_nt: TGTGCCAGCAGTCCGATGGAGGGGGCTGGGAATTCACCCCTCCACTTT
cdr3_aa: CASSPMEGAGNSPLHF

clone_size: once
j_call: TRBJ1-5
v_call: TRBV7-2
d_call: .
cdr3_nt: TGTGCCAGCAGCTTAGCGCAAGGGGCACGACAGCCCCAGCATTTT
cdr3_aa: CASSLAQGARQPQHF

clone_size: few
j_call: TRBJ1-2
v_call: TRBV10-3
d_call: .
cdr3_nt: TGTGCCATCAGTGAGACCTATGTAGGGGACGGCTACACCTTC
cdr3_aa: CAISETYVGDGYTF

clone_size: .
j_call: TRBJ2-3
v_call: TRBV7-7
d_call: TRBD2
cdr3_nt: TGTGCCAGCAGCACCCCACACGTCGCCAGATGGCTAGCGGGAGGGCGGGATACGCAGTATTTT
cdr3_aa: CASSTPHVARWLAGGRDTQYF

clone_size: once
j_call: TRBJ1-1
v_call: TRBV19
d_call: TRBD1
cdr3_nt: TGTGCCAGTAAGGAGATGGGACAGGGGAGGAACACTGAAGCTTTCTTT
cdr3_aa: CASKEMGQGRNTEAFF

clone_size: .
j_call: TRBJ1-1
v_call: TRBV6-5
d_call: .
cdr3_nt: TGTGCCAGCAGTTACGAGGTGAACACTGAAAAGGCTTTCTTT
cdr3_aa: CASSYEVNTEKAFF

clone_size: .
j_call: TRBJ2-7
v_call: TRBV27
d_call: .
cdr3_nt: TGTGCCAGTCAGGAGGGGGGTACCTACGAGCAGTACTTC
cdr3_aa: CASQEGGTYEQYF

clone_size: once
j_call: TRBJ1-1
v_call: TRBV12-3/TRBV12-4
d_call: .
cdr3_nt: TGTGCCAGCAGTACCGGGTGGGACACTGAAGCTTTCTTT
cdr3_aa: CASSTGWDTEAFF

clone_size: .
j_call: TRBJ2-7
v_call: TRBV7-9
d_call: .
cdr3_nt: TGTGCCAGCAGCTTGGGTATACAGGGCTTCAAGCAGTACTTC
cdr3_aa: CASSLGIQGFKQYF

clone_size: .
j_call: TRBJ1-1
v_call: TRBV25-1
d_call: TRBD1
cdr3_nt: TGTGCCAGCAGTGGACAGGGGTGGACTGAAGCTTTCTTT
cdr3_aa: CASSGQGWTEAFF

clone_size: .
j_call: TRBJ2-3
v_call: TRBV19
d_call: TRBD1
cdr3_nt: TGTGCCAGTAGTATCACCGGGACAGGGGCCGATACGCAGTATTTT
cdr3_aa: CASSITGTGADTQYF

clone_size: .
j_call: TRBJ1-6
v_call: TRBV15
d_call: .
cdr3_nt: TGTGCCACCAGCAGCCGCAACAGGGTCGAGATTCGGAATTCACCCCTCCACTTT
cdr3_aa: CATSSRNRVEIRNSPLHF

clone_size: .
j_call: TRBJ1-2
v_call: TRBV6-5
d_call: .
cdr3_nt: TGTGCCAGCAGCTCAGTCAACTATGGCTACACCTTC
cdr3_aa: CASSSVNYGYTF

clone_size: once
j_call: TRBJ2-3
v_call: TRBV19
d_call: .
cdr3_nt: TGTGCCAGTAGTATAAGGACGGGCGGCAACACAGATACGCAGTATTTT
cdr3_aa: CASSIRTGGNTDTQYF

clone_size: .
j_call: TRBJ1-1
v_call: TRBV5-6
d_call: .
cdr3_nt: TGTGCCAGCAGCTTTAGGGAGAACACTGAAGCTTTCTTT
cdr3_aa: CASSFRENTEAFF

clone_size: .
j_call: TRBJ2-6
v_call: TRBV6-4
d_call: .
cdr3_nt: TGTGCCAGCAGAACAGCGAGCTCTGGGGCCAACGTCCTGACTTTC
cdr3_aa: CASRTASSGANVLTF

clone_size: .
j_call: TRBJ2-1
v_call: TRBV7-3
d_call: TRBD2
cdr3_nt: TGTGCCAGCAGCTTAACAGGGGCTAGCGGAGGGGATGAGCAGTTCTTC
cdr3_aa: CASSLTGASGGDEQFF

clone_size: once
j_call: TRBJ2-7
v_call: TRBV6-1
d_call: TRBD1
cdr3_nt: TGTGCCAGCAGTGACCCAGGGGGCTATAACGAGCAGTACTTC
cdr3_aa: CASSDPGGYNEQYF

clone_size: .
j_call: TRBJ1-1
v_call: TRBV6-5
d_call: .
cdr3_nt: TGTGCCAGCAGTTACTTCCGGGGGAACACTGAAGCTTTCTTT
cdr3_aa: CASSYFRGNTEAFF

clone_size: .
j_call: TRBJ2-2
v_call: TRBV14
d_call: TRBD1
cdr3_nt: TGTGCCAGCAGCCCTTCCCGGACAGGGAACACCGGGGAGCTGTTTTTT
cdr3_aa: CASSPSRTGNTGELFF

clone_size: .
j_call: TRBJ2-7
v_call: TRBV9
d_call: TRBD2
cdr3_nt: TGTGCCAGCAGCGGCCGAGGGGAGGGCCCTTACGAGCAGTACTTC
cdr3_aa: CASSGRGEGPYEQYF

clone_size: .
j_call: TRBJ1-2
v_call: TRBV5-6
d_call: .
cdr3_nt: TGTGCCAGCAGCTTGGCGTGGGGGGCTCATGGCTACACCTTC
cdr3_aa: CASSLAWGAHGYTF

clone_size: .
j_call: TRBJ2-1
v_call: TRBV11-3
d_call: TRBD1
cdr3_nt: TGTGCCAGCAGCCCAGGGGGCGGTAGCTCCTACAATGAGCAGTTCTTC
cdr3_aa: CASSPGGGSSYNEQFF

clone_size: .
j_call: TRBJ1-2
v_call: TRBV7-3
d_call: .
cdr3_nt: TGTGCCAGCAGTCAGGGAAGTAACTATGGCTACACCTTC
cdr3_aa: CASSQGSNYGYTF

clone_size: .
j_call: TRBJ2-2
v_call: TRBV7-6
d_call: TRBD1
cdr3_nt: TGTGCCAGCAGCTCCCCCCGGACAGGGAGTGGGAACGGGGAGCTGTTTTTT
cdr3_aa: CASSSPRTGSGNGELFF

clone_size: .
j_call: TRBJ1-1
v_call: TRBV25-1
d_call: .
cdr3_nt: TGTGCCAGCAGTGGAGCGAACACTGAAGCTTTCTTT
cdr3_aa: CASSGANTEAFF

clone_size: .
j_call: TRBJ2-3
v_call: TRBV10-2
d_call: TRBD1
cdr3_nt: TGCGCCAGCAGTGGCTGGGGGGACAGGGGGAATTTCACAGATACGCAGTATTTT
cdr3_aa: CASSGWGDRGNFTDTQYF

clone_size: .
j_call: TRBJ2-7
v_call: TRBV7-3
d_call: TRBD1
cdr3_nt: TGTGCCAGCAGCTCGGACAGGAGCTACGAGCAGTACTTC
cdr3_aa: CASSSDRSYEQYF

clone_size: .
j_call: TRBJ1-2
v_call: TRBV5-1
d_call: .
cdr3_nt: TGCGCCAGCAGCCCCCTGGAGGCAGGGGAGTATGGCTACACCTTC
cdr3_aa: CASSPLEAGEYGYTF

clone_size: .
j_call: TRBJ2-1
v_call: TRBV5-1
d_call: TRBD2
cdr3_nt: TGCGCCAGCAGCAGGGGACTAGCGGGACTCACAATCTACAATGAGCAGTTCTTC
cdr3_aa: CASSRGLAGLTIYNEQFF

clone_size: .
j_call: TRBJ1-2
v_call: TRBV4-3
d_call: .
cdr3_nt: TGCGCCAGCAGCCAAGAGGGGGCCCCCAACTATGGCTACACCTTC
cdr3_aa: CASSQEGAPNYGYTF

clone_size: .
j_call: TRBJ2-1
v_call: TRBV3-1/TRBV3-2
d_call: TRBD1
cdr3_nt: TGTGCCAGCAGCATTAGGGGACAGTCTTACTACAATGAGCAGTTCTTC
cdr3_aa: CASSIRGQSYYNEQFF

clone_size: .
j_call: TRBJ1-4
v_call: TRBV23-1
d_call: .
cdr3_nt: TGCGCCAGCAGAGCAACTCGGTTACTGTTTTTT
cdr3_aa: CASRATRLLFF

clone_size: .
j_call: TRBJ2-3
v_call: TRBV3-1/TRBV3-2
d_call: .
cdr3_nt: TGTGCCAGCAGCTACAGCGGGAGCACAGATACGCAGTATTTT
cdr3_aa: CASSYSGSTDTQYF

clone_size: .
j_call: TRBJ1-1
v_call: TRBV7-9
d_call: .
cdr3_nt: TGTGCCAGCAGCTTCGGGGCAAACACTGAAGCTTTCTTT
cdr3_aa: CASSFGANTEAFF

clone_size: .
j_call: TRBJ1-4
v_call: TRBV3-1/TRBV3-2
d_call: .
cdr3_nt: TGTGCCAGCAGCCAAGACTCCCCGGGTCGGAGTGCAACTAATGAAAAACTGTTTTTT
cdr3_aa: CASSQDSPGRSATNEKLFF

clone_size: .
j_call: TRBJ1-1
v_call: TRBV3-1/TRBV3-2
d_call: .
cdr3_nt: TGTGCCAGCAGCCGCGCGGGAGAGATGAACACTGAAGCTTTCTTT
cdr3_aa: CASSRAGEMNTEAFF

clone_size: .
j_call: TRBJ2-2
v_call: TRBV11-2
d_call: TRBD2
cdr3_nt: TGTGCCAGCAGCTTCACAACTAGCGGGAGTTTTGTCACCGGGGAGCTGTTTTTT
cdr3_aa: CASSFTTSGSFVTGELFF

clone_size: .
j_call: TRBJ2-1
v_call: TRBV5-4
d_call: .
cdr3_nt: TGTGCCAGCAGCTTCAGCCTAGCCAAGGATGAGCAGTTCTTC
cdr3_aa: CASSFSLAKDEQFF

clone_size: .
j_call: TRBJ1-1
v_call: TRBV5-6
d_call: .
cdr3_nt: TGTGCCAGCAGCTTTTGGAACACTGAAGCTTTCTTT
cdr3_aa: CASSFWNTEAFF

clone_size: .
j_call: TRBJ2-3
v_call: TRBV28
d_call: .
cdr3_nt: TGTGCCAGCAGCCCACCTAAAGGGGTCGGACCAGATACGCAGTATTTT
cdr3_aa: CASSPPKGVGPDTQYF

clone_size: .
j_call: TRBJ2-1
v_call: TRBV27
d_call: .
cdr3_nt: TGTGCCAGCCGGTACAGCGGCTCCTACAATGAGCAGTTCTTC
cdr3_aa: CASRYSGSYNEQFF

clone_size: once
j_call: TRBJ2-5
v_call: TRBV5-4
d_call: TRBD2
cdr3_nt: TGTGCCAGCAGCTCTCCCCTGGCGGGAGGAGGGGAGACCCAGTACTTC
cdr3_aa: CASSSPLAGGGETQYF

clone_size: .
j_call: TRBJ2-3
v_call: TRBV7-6
d_call: TRBD2
cdr3_nt: TGTGCCAGCACCTTCGGAGCGGGAGGGCCCGGAGATACGCAGTATTTT
cdr3_aa: CASTFGAGGPGDTQYF

clone_size: once
j_call: TRBJ1-5
v_call: TRBV19
d_call: .
cdr3_nt: TGTGCCAGTAGTGCGCGGCAGATTGATCAGCCCCAGCATTTT
cdr3_aa: CASSARQIDQPQHF